Shown below are 31 T cell receptor beta chains from a single sample sequenced in a study of T cells expressing NK-cell markers. Reanalyzing the 5' RACE reads, TCRdb keeps one entry per CDR3 protein, without DNA. The data include about 370,000 distinct CDR3 sequences; the top ten clones carry about 10%. Input material: blood T cells: a sorted CD56 or NKG2C T cell subset, CD4+ or CD8+ T cells, or bulk PBMC T cells (not recorded which). Every receptor here comes from a woman aged 45-60 years in good health.

The V call is TRBV20-1, the J call TRBJ2-3; TCRdb's D call, TRBD1, is unchecked because there is no DNA. The CDR3 totals 13 residues. Germline V gene data show CDR1 as DFQATT and CDR2 as SNEGSKA (reference sequence). The CDR3 reads CSAGPRDPDTQYF.

This chain connects TRBV29-1 to TRBJ1-1; the TCRdb call, TRBD1, lacks DNA for checking. Looked up from germline, CDR1 is SQVTM and CDR2 is ANQGSEA. This CDR3 spans 13 amino acids. The CDR3 loop reads CSVYDRGTSEAFF.

This chain links TRBV5-6 with TRBJ1-4; absent DNA, TCRdb's TRBD1 call cannot be checked. CDR1 SGHDT and CDR2 YYEEEE come from the germline V gene. This CDR3 is 14 amino acids long. CDR3: CASSLRTGSEKLFF.

This sequence joins TRBV4-2 and TRBJ2-1; TCRdb picks TRBD2, but there is no DNA to check that call. CDR1 LGHNA and CDR2 YNFKEQ come from the germline V gene. CDR3 length: 17 amino acids. The CDR3 is CASSLPRGTSIDNEQFF.

The chain has TRBV7-7 and TRBJ2-2. Per the germline V gene, CDR1 is SSHAT and CDR2 is FNYEAQ (reference sequence). This CDR3 comprises 15 residues. The CDR3: CASSPEIGYTGELFF.

CDR3 loop: CASRNREQETQYF. This chain links TRBV19 with TRBJ2-5; the D call from TCRdb, TRBD2, cannot be confirmed without DNA. CDR1 is LNHDA and CDR2 is SQIVND in the germline V gene (reference sequence). The CDR3 is made up of 13 amino acids. Looking up the rest from reference TRBV19 and TRBJ2-5 gives the full variable domain: DGGITQSPKYLFRKEGQNVTLSCEQNLNHDAMYWYRQDPGQGLRLIYYSQIVNDFQKGDIAEGYSVSREKKESFPLTVTSAQKNPTAFYLCASRNREQETQYFGPGTRLLVL.

V and J are TRBV24-1 and TRBJ2-5; there is no DNA to check the TCRdb D call of TRBD1. This CDR3 region has 15 residues. The germline V gene has CDR1 KGHDR and CDR2 SFDVKD. This CDR3 reads CATSPGRRAQETQYF.

The J gene is TRBJ2-1, the V gene TRBV24-1; there is no DNA to check the TCRdb D call of TRBD1. CDR1 KGHDR and CDR2 SFDVKD come from the germline V gene. This CDR3 comprises 17 residues. This CDR3 reads CATSDRGRDRVYNEQFF.

The rearrangement links TRBV5-5 to TRBJ2-3; TCRdb's assignment of TRBD1 cannot be checked, as there is no DNA. This CDR3 comprises 16 residues. The germline gives CDR1 SGHKS, CDR2 YYEKEE (reference sequence). CDR3 sequence: CASSLYETGGSDTQYF.

The chain recombines TRBV19 with TRBJ1-1; the TCRdb D gene call, TRBD1, has no DNA to confirm it. Germline V lookup: CDR1 LNHDA, CDR2 SQIVND (reference sequence). The CDR3 is 16 residues long. The chain's CDR3 is CASSSLGRGKNTEAFF.

The chain couples TRBV5-1 to TRBJ1-1; there is no DNA to check the TCRdb D call of TRBD1. Germline lookup yields CDR1 SGHRS and CDR2 YFSETQ. The CDR3 is 15 amino acids. CDR3 in amino acids: CASKRQGTMNTEAFF.

This CDR3 is CASSPTGTVVGLYEQYF. The chain uses TRBV7-2 and TRBJ2-7; TCRdb's D call of TRBD1 is untestable without DNA. CDR3 length equals 17 residues. Germline V lookup: CDR1 SGHTA, CDR2 FQGNSA. The variable domain in full, with the rest retrieved from reference TRBV7-2 and TRBJ2-7, is GAGVSQSPSNKVTEKGKDVELRCDPISGHTALYWYRQSLGQGLEFLIYFQGNSAPDKSGLPSDRFSAERTGGSVSTLTIQRTQQEDSAVYLCASSPTGTVVGLYEQYFGPGTRLTVT.

This chain links TRBV14 with TRBJ2-3; TCRdb outputs TRBD2, but without DNA this stays unchecked. CDR1 and CDR2 (germline): SGHDN, FVKESK. This CDR3 comprises 12 residues. The CDR3 spells CASSRWRDTQYF.

CDR3 amino acids: CASSHPGQGLYNEQFF. The chain links TRBV14 to TRBJ2-1; the TRBD1 assignment by TCRdb is unverifiable without DNA. Per the germline V gene, CDR1 is SGHDN and CDR2 is FVKESK. This CDR3 region has 16 residues.

The rearrangement joins TRBV5-1 to TRBJ2-3; the TCRdb call, TRBD2, lacks DNA for checking. This CDR3 has 17 amino acids. Germline-derived CDR1 and CDR2 are SGHRS and YFSETQ. This CDR3 is CASSFSGRVPPTDTQYF.

The V gene is TRBV28, the J gene TRBJ2-3; lacking DNA, the TRBD2 call made by TCRdb goes unchecked. This CDR3 is built from 15 residues. Germline CDR1 MDHEN, CDR2 SYDVKM. The CDR3 sequence: CASSPSGRLTDTQYF.

The chain uses TRBV24-1 and TRBJ2-7; TCRdb lists TRBD2, though no DNA is available to test this call. The CDR3 totals 15 residues. Per germline, CDR1 KGHDR and CDR2 SFDVKD. The CDR3 sequence is CATSKDGTSGGEQYF.

The chain combines TRBV24-1 with TRBJ2-1; the TCRdb D gene call, TRBD1, has no DNA to confirm it. The CDR3 is 15 residues long. Germline lookup yields CDR1 KGHDR and CDR2 SFDVKD. CDR3 amino acids: CATSDPGRPRDEQFF.

The chain has TRBV10-3 and TRBJ2-1; no DNA is available, so the TRBD2 call from TCRdb remains unchecked. Per the germline V gene, CDR1 is ENHRY and CDR2 is SYGVKD. This CDR3 has 11 amino acids. CDR3: CAISEGLVVFF.

The chain joins TRBV12-3 or TRBV12-4 to TRBJ1-1. The CDR3 totals 13 residues. CDR3: CASSPQVRAKAFF.

The rearrangement uses TRBV11-2 and TRBJ2-7; TCRdb's D gene call, TRBD1, goes unchecked for lack of DNA. The CDR3 has 13 amino acids. Per the germline V gene, CDR1 is SGHAT and CDR2 is FQNNGV. The CDR3 reads CASSTIRTDGQYF.

This sequence joins TRBV10-3 and TRBJ1-2; TCRdb's D call, TRBD1, is unchecked because there is no DNA. The CDR3 contains 15 residues. Germline V gene sequence: CDR1 ENHRY, CDR2 SYGVKD. The CDR3 here is CAISATLGGLYGYTF.

The chain carries TRBV18 and TRBJ2-3. The germline gives CDR1 KGHSH, CDR2 LQKENI. This CDR3 comprises 16 residues. This CDR3 reads CASSPIPRTSADTQYF.

V usage is TRBV27 and J usage is TRBJ1-1; checking the TCRdb D call of TRBD1 is not possible without DNA. The CDR3 runs to 14 residues. CDR1 and CDR2 from the germline V gene are MNHEY and SMNVEV (reference sequence). The CDR3 sequence: CASIAGQGVTEAFF.

V gene TRBV12-3 or TRBV12-4 combines with J gene TRBJ2-7; TCRdb's assignment of TRBD2 cannot be checked, as there is no DNA. The CDR3 spans 14 residues. The CDR3 reads CASSLVEGTYEQYF.

The J gene is TRBJ2-7, the V gene TRBV12-3 or TRBV12-4; the TCRdb call, TRBD1, lacks DNA for checking. CDR3 length: 13 residues. CDR3: CASSLPPGPVKYF.

The CDR3 here is CASSQDPSSGRVYEQYF. V usage is TRBV4-1 and J usage is TRBJ2-7; TCRdb calls TRBD2, which cannot be checked without DNA. The CDR3 consists of 17 residues. Germline V gene sequence: CDR1 MGHRA, CDR2 YSYEKL.

The V gene is TRBV12-3 or TRBV12-4, the J gene TRBJ2-3. The CDR3 totals 11 residues. The CDR3 sequence: CASTSGLAQYF.

The chain combines TRBV12-3 or TRBV12-4 with TRBJ2-2; no DNA is available, so the TRBD1 call from TCRdb remains unchecked. CDR3 length: 16 residues. CDR3: CASSLDSLKGKGELFF.

This chain connects TRBV12-3 or TRBV12-4 to TRBJ1-1. The CDR3 has 14 residues. The CDR3 is CASTKIPSNTEAFF.

This chain links TRBV24-1 with TRBJ2-2. CDR3 size: 12 residues. The germline V gene encodes CDR1 KGHDR and CDR2 SFDVKD. The CDR3 loop is CATEIGTGELFF.